These 19 T cell receptor beta chains originate from one sample sequenced in a study of blood T cell repertoires in COVID-19. Produced via immunoSEQ multiplex PCR; TCRdb's table is partial and in-frame only. The top ten clones hold 3% to 4% of a sample with roughly 95,000 clones, about 89% of them seen once. The specimen sequenced was peripheral blood. These receptors were collected from a woman in her 50s in a cohort sampled during active COVID-19.

The V gene is TRBV2, the J gene TRBJ2-7; 8 bases are shared with TRBD1. The CDR3 runs 15 residues. V dropped 7 bases and J dropped 9; count of bases not matched to a gene: 17. The V gene's germline CDR1 is SNHLY and CDR2 FYNNEI. The CDR3 sequence: CASTGQGRGRIGQYF. The CDR3 bases are TGTGCCAGCACCGGGCAAGGCAGGGGGCGAATCGGGCAGTACTTC. The full variable domain, its missing parts supplied by reference TRBV2 and TRBJ2-7, is EPEVTQTPSHQVTQMGQEVILRCVPISNHLYFYWYRQILGQKVEFLVSFYNNEISEKSEIFDDQFSVERPDGSNFTLKIRSTKLEDSAMYFCASTGQGRGRIGQYFGPGTRLTVT.

The sample holds a few counts of this clone. This chain uses TRBV11-2 with TRBJ2-7, with a weak D call TRBD1 (5 bases). The CDR3 covers 16 residues. The germline gives CDR1 SGHAT, CDR2 FQNNGV. The germline V and J ends were trimmed by 2 bases and 0 bases, with 14 bases remaining between them. The CDR3 sequence is CASSLWGKANSYEQYF. In DNA, the CDR3 is TGTGCCAGCAGCTTATGGGGCAAGGCGAACTCCTACGAGCAGTACTTC.

The CDR3 spells CASSQLSSGISGANVLTF. As DNA, the CDR3 is TGTGCCAGCAGCCAGCTGAGTTCGGGGATCTCTGGGGCCAACGTCCTGACTTTC. The chain is built from TRBV3-1 (or the pseudogene TRBV3-2) and TRBJ2-6; tentative D call: TRBD2 (5 bases). Germline V gene data show CDR1 as LGHDT and CDR2 as YNNKEL (reference sequence). Between the trimmed V and J ends, which lost 3 bases and 0 bases, there was a span of 15 bases. The CDR3 is made up of 18 amino acids.

The J gene is TRBJ1-2, the V gene TRBV2; 7 bases match TRBD1. Germline V gene data show CDR1 as SNHLY and CDR2 as FYNNEI. This CDR3 comprises 15 residues. Germline trimming cut 8 bases from V and 2 bases from J; bases unmatched to any gene: 11. In nucleotides, the CDR3 is TGTGCCAGCTCTCCACTACCGACAGGGAACTATGGCTACACCTTC. This translates into CASSPLPTGNYGYTF.

The genes are TRBV30 and TRBJ2-2; tentatively, D is TRBD2 (5 bases). V was shortened by 2 bases and J by 7 bases, with 11 bases between the two germline ends. In germline, CDR1 is GTSNPN, CDR2 SVGIG (reference sequence). The CDR3 loop spans 13 amino acids. The CDR3 reads CAWSTIRGGELFF. The CDR3 nucleotides read TGTGCCTGGAGTACCATCCGGGGCGGGGAGCTGTTTTTT. Using reference TRBV30 and TRBJ2-2 for the parts outside the CDR3, the full variable domain is SQTIHQWPATLVQPVGSPLSLECTVEGTSNPNLYWYRQAAGRGLQLLFYSVGIGQISSEVPQNLSASRPQDRQFILSSKKLLLSDSGFYLCAWSTIRGGELFFGEGSRLTVL.

The genes are TRBV5-6 and TRBJ2-2, with TRBD1 identical over 7 bases. The germline gives CDR1 SGHDT, CDR2 YYEEEE. The CDR3 loop spans 17 amino acids. With V trimmed by 4 bases and J by 3 bases, 12 bases remained unmatched. CDR3 nucleotide sequence: TGTGCCAGCAGCGGCCAGACCGGGACAGCCTACACCGGGGAGCTGTTTTTT. Protein: CASSGQTGTAYTGELFF.

The chain couples TRBV10-2 to TRBJ1-1; 7 bases are shared with TRBD1. Trimming cost V 7 bases and J 11 bases; bases outside gene matches: 10. Germline CDR1 WSHSY, CDR2 SAAADI. The CDR3 runs to 12 residues. The chain's CDR3 is CASKTRDRDAFF. In DNA, the CDR3 is TGCGCCAGCAAAACCCGGGACAGAGACGCTTTCTTT.

The genes are TRBV12-3 or TRBV12-4 and TRBJ2-3, with D possibly being TRBD2 (7 bases). This CDR3 has 13 residues. V was clipped by 6 bases and J by 7 bases, with 14 bases between them. The CDR3 DNA reads TGTGCCAGCAGCATCGGGGGGCGGAATACGCAGTATTTT. Its translation: CASSIGGRNTQYF.

This clone has more than one count but fewer than ten. The gene calls are TRBV4-1 and TRBJ1-2, with D maybe TRBD1 (6 bases). V was clipped by 0 bases and J by 4 bases, with 15 bases between them. Germline loops: CDR1 MGHRA, CDR2 YSYEKL. CDR3 length: 16 residues. CDR3 sequence reads: CASSQEMGGRFYGYTF. DNA of the CDR3: TGCGCCAGCAGCCAAGAGATGGGGGGGCGCTTCTATGGCTACACCTTC.

The sample holds a few counts of this clone. The V gene is TRBV5-1, the J gene TRBJ2-2, with D unresolved. The CDR3 loop spans 13 amino acids. Germline V gives CDR1 SGHRS, CDR2 YFSETQ. V was shortened by 0 bases and J by 3 bases, with 3 bases between the two germline ends. CDR3 sequence reads: CASSLAYTGELFF. The CDR3 coding sequence is TGCGCCAGCAGCTTGGCTTACACCGGGGAGCTGTTTTTT.

This clone was detected once. The chain combines TRBV12-3 or TRBV12-4 with TRBJ1-6; 8 bases are a match to TRBD1. The CDR3 totals 13 residues. Trimming removed 6 bases from V and 8 bases from J; junction bases left unmatched: 3. Here the CDR3 reads CASRGTGYSPLHF. The CDR3 nucleotides are TGTGCCAGCAGAGGGACAGGCTATTCACCCCTCCACTTT.

The chain uses TRBV5-4 and TRBJ2-5, with D tentatively TRBD2 (6 bases). Germline V gene data show CDR1 as SGHNT and CDR2 as YYREEE (reference sequence). The V and J ends lost 0 bases and 1 base respectively, with 19 bases between them. The CDR3 is 18 residues long. DNA of the CDR3: TGTGCCAGCAGCTTGGAATTAGCGGCCAGTGGGCCCCAAGAGACCCAGTACTTC. Amino acid sequence: CASSLELAASGPQETQYF.

The chain couples TRBV30 to TRBJ1-2; TRBD1 matches at 7 bases. This CDR3 region has 15 residues. Germline CDR1 reads GTSNPN; CDR2 reads SVGIG (reference sequence). V lost 5 bases and J lost 2; bases outside the gene matches: 11. In DNA form, the CDR3 reads TGTGCCTGGTGGGACAGAATTATCCAAAACTATGGCTACACCTTC. Encoded protein: CAWWDRIIQNYGYTF. Combining the CDR3 with reference TRBV30 and TRBJ1-2 gives the whole variable domain SQTIHQWPATLVQPVGSPLSLECTVEGTSNPNLYWYRQAAGRGLQLLFYSVGIGQISSEVPQNLSASRPQDRQFILSSKKLLLSDSGFYLCAWWDRIIQNYGYTFGSGTRLTVV.

The chain links TRBV6-5 to TRBJ2-7; 12 bases agree with TRBD1. Germline V gives CDR1 MNHEY, CDR2 SVGAGI. CDR3 length: 14 residues. J gave up 5 bases and V 6 bases, and 5 bases lay outside the gene matches. The CDR3 DNA reads TGTGCCAGCAGAGGGACAGGGGGCGGGAACGAGCAGTACTTC. As protein: CASRGTGGGNEQYF.

The rearrangement links TRBV6-6 to TRBJ2-1; TRBD1 aligns across 11 bases. The V gene's germline CDR1 is MNHNY and CDR2 SVGAGI (reference sequence). This CDR3 region has 15 residues. V dropped 2 bases and J dropped 9; count of bases not matched to a gene: 6. The CDR3 DNA sequence: TGTGCCAGCAGTTACCGGGACAGGGGGTATACTGAGCAGTTCTTC. It translates to CASSYRDRGYTEQFF.

The chain employs TRBV5-5 and TRBJ2-2; TRBD1 matches at 9 bases. Germline-derived CDR1 and CDR2 are SGHKS and YYEKEE (reference sequence). The CDR3 consists of 18 residues. Unmatched junction bases numbered 10, after V lost 0 bases and J lost 4 bases. The CDR3 DNA follows: TGTGCCAGCAGCTTGGGGGAATACCGGGACAGGGCCACCGGGGAGCTGTTTTTT. Translated, it gives CASSLGEYRDRATGELFF.

This clone was found once. The CDR3 loop is CASSPRTGKNLAKNIQYF. The CDR3 bases are TGTGCCAGCAGTCCCAGGACGGGGAAGAACCTAGCCAAAAACATTCAGTACTTC. The J gene is TRBJ2-4, the V gene TRBV28; D may be TRBD2 (5 bases). The V and J ends lost 5 bases and 0 bases respectively, with 20 bases between them. Germline V gene data show CDR1 as MDHEN and CDR2 as SYDVKM. There are 18 residues in the CDR3.

This chain joins TRBV14 and TRBJ2-5; 12 bases agree with TRBD2. V was pared by 1 base and J by 5 bases, with 2 bases of the junction left unmatched. Germline V gene sequence: CDR1 SGHDN, CDR2 FVKESK. The CDR3 totals 15 residues. CDR3 bases: TGTGCCAGCAGCCAAGGGACTAGCGGGATCGAGACCCAGTACTTC. Its translation is CASSQGTSGIETQYF.

This chain joins TRBV19 and TRBJ1-2; no firm D call. In germline, CDR1 is LNHDA, CDR2 SQIVND (reference sequence). The CDR3 consists of 15 residues. Trimming removed 5 bases from V and 6 bases from J, with 19 bases in between. CDR3 DNA sequence: TGTGCCAGTAGTTTTCCGGGCCGAGGGATTAATGGCTACACCTTC. This gives the protein CASSFPGRGINGYTF.